Sequencing of this T cell receptor (beta chain) was carried out in a study of cytomegalovirus exposure and HLA in healthy donors. The study's findings and limits: Most TCR sequences were rare, but some public TCRs occurred in many donors. In the roughly 120 validation repertoires, a later analysis found that first-cohort TCR clusters tended to co-occur.

An approximately 120-subject validation cohort, separate from the approximately 720-subject first cohort, supplied the donors. V trimming: 5 bases; J trimming: 6 bases; junction bases outside the gene matches: 10. The CDR3 spans 16 residues. The germline V gene encodes CDR1 MRHNA and CDR2 SNTAGT. As regards this clone: Its specificity is not known.

Assay used: immunoSEQ multiplex PCR; TCRdb lists only in-frame clones, some missing. Among more than 95,000 clones listed, 89% were seen once. What was sequenced was PBMCs. The chain employs TRBV6-4 and TRBJ2-3; 11 positions match TRBD2. The receptor was isolated from a woman aged 18-29 years in good health and CMV-seronegative. CDR3 amino acids: CASSPSGTSGLDTQYF. In DNA, the CDR3 is TGTGCCAGCAGTCCATCCGGGACTAGCGGTCTGGATACGCAGTATTTT.